The entry below gives a single T cell receptor (beta chain) sequence along with its context. Its antigen is unidentified. These data are taken from a study of T cell responses to AZD1222 COVID-19 vaccine. The length of the CDR3 is 16 residues. Trimming left V 3 bases short and J 8 bases short, with 17 bases between. Germline lookup yields CDR1 MNHNS and CDR2 SASEGT. Study-level results: Two doses of AZD1222 preceded a rise in Spike-specific TCR breadth and depth. Seropositive AZD1222 recipients at baseline numbered only five or six.

Generated by immunoSEQ multiplex PCR, the TCRdb table keeps only in-frame clones and is missing some. Here the sample spans 90,000 to 150,000 clones, about nine tenths being singletons. The receptor comes from an adult who received the AZD1222 COVID-19 vaccine. This chain joins TRBV6-1 and TRBJ1-6; tentative D call: TRBD1 (5 bases). The sample consisted of peripheral blood, taken 28 days after the second AZD1222 dose. The CDR3 nucleotides are TGTGCCAGCAGTGACTTAGCAGGGCGATTATATTCACCCCTCCACTTT. Amino acids: CASSDLAGRLYSPLHF.